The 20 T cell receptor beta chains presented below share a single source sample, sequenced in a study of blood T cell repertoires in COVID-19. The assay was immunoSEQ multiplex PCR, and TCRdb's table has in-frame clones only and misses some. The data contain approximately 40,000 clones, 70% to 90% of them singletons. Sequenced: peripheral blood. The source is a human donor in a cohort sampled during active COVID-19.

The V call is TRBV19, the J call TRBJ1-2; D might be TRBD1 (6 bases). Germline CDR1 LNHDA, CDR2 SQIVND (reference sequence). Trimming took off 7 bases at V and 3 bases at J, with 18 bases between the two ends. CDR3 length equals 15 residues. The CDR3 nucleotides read TGTGCCAGTACCCAAAACAGGGTTAAAGACTATGGCTACACCTTC. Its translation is CASTQNRVKDYGYTF.

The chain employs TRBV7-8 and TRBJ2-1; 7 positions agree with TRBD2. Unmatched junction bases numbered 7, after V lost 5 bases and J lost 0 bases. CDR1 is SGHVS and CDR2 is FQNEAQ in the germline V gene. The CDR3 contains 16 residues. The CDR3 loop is CASSDPWTSSYNEQFF. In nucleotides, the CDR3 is TGTGCCAGCAGCGATCCATGGACTAGCTCCTACAATGAGCAGTTCTTC.

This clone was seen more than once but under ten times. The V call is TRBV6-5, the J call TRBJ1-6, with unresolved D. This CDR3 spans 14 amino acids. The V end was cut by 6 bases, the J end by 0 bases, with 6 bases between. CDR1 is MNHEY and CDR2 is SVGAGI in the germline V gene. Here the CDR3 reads CASRPGSYNSPLHF. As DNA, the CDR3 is TGTGCCAGCAGACCGGGCTCCTATAATTCACCCCTCCACTTT.

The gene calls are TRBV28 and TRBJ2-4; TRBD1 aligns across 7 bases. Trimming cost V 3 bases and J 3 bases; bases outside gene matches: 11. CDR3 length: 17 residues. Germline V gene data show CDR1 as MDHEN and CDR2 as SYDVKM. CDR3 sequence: CASSFGRGGRVKNIQYF. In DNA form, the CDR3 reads TGTGCCAGCAGTTTTGGTAGAGGGGGCCGTGTCAAAAACATTCAGTACTTC.

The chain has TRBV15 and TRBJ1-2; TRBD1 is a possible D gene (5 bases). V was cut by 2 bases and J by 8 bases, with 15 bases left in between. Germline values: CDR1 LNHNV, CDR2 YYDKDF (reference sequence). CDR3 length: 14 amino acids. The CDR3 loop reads CATSRTDSRGGYTF. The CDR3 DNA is TGTGCCACCAGCAGAACAGACAGCCGCGGCGGCTACACCTTC.

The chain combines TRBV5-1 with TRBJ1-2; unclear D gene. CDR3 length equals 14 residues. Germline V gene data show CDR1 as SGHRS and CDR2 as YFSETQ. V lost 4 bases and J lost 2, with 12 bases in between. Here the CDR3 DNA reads TGCGCCAGCAGCCCTCTCCCCCCCAACTATGGCTACACCTTC. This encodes CASSPLPPNYGYTF.

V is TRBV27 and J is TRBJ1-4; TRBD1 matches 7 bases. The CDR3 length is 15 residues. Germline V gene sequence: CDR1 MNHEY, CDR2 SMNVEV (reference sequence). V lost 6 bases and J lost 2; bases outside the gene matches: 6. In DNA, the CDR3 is TGTGCCAGCAGGACAGGGATGTCGACTAATGAAAAACTGTTTTTT. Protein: CASRTGMSTNEKLFF.

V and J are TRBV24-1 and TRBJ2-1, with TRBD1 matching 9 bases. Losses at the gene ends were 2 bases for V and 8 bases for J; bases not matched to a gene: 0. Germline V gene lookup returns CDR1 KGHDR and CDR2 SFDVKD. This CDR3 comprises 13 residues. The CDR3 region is CATSDYRGHEQFF. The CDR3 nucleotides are TGTGCCACCAGTGATTACAGGGGGCATGAGCAGTTCTTC.

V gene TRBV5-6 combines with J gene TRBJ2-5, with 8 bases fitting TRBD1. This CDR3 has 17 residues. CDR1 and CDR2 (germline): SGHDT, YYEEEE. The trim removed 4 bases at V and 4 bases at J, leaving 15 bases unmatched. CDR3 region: CASSLVTTGGLSETQYF. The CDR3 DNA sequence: TGTGCCAGCAGCCTGGTGACCACAGGGGGGTTATCAGAGACCCAGTACTTC. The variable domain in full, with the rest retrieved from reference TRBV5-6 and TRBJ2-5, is DAGVTQSPTHLIKTRGQQVTLRCSPKSGHDTVSWYQQALGQGPQFIFQYYEEEERQRGNFPDRFSGHQFPNYSSELNVNALLLGDSALYLCASSLVTTGGLSETQYFGPGTRLLVL.

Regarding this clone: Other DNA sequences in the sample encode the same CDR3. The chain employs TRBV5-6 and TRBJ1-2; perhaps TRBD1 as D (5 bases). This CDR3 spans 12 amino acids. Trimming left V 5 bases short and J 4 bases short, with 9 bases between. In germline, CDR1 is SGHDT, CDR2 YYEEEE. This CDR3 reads CASSTGPYGYTF. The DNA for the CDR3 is TGTGCCAGCAGTACAGGACCCTATGGCTACACCTTC.

Here the CDR3 DNA reads TGTGCCAGCAGCTTGACAGGGGGGGCCACTGAAGCTTTCTTT. Protein sequence: CASSLTGGATEAFF. The chain recombines TRBV5-4 with TRBJ1-1, with 8 bases fitting TRBD1. V lost 1 base, J lost 4 bases, and 3 bases stayed unmatched. This CDR3 region has 14 residues. Germline V gene lookup returns CDR1 SGHNT and CDR2 YYREEE (reference sequence). Drawing the rest from reference TRBV5-4 and TRBJ1-1, the complete variable domain is ETGVTQSPTHLIKTRGQQVTLRCSSQSGHNTVSWYQQALGQGPQFIFQYYREEENGRGNFPPRFSGLQFPNYSSELNVNALELDDSALYLCASSLTGGATEAFFGQGTRLTVV.

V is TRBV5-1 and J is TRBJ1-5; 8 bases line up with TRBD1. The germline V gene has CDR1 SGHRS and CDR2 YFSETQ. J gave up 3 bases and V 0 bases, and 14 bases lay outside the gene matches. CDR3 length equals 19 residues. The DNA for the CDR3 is TGCGCCAGCAGCTTGGTCCTGGACAGGGATACAAAAATCAATCAGCCCCAGCATTTT. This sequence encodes CASSLVLDRDTKINQPQHF.

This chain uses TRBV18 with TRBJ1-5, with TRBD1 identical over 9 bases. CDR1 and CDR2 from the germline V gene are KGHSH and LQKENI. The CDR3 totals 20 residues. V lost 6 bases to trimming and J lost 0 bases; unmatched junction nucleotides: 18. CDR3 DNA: TGTGCCAGCTCCCATTTCCCGGGACAGGGAGGGGCCGATAGCAATCAGCCCCAGCATTTT. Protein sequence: CASSHFPGQGGADSNQPQHF.

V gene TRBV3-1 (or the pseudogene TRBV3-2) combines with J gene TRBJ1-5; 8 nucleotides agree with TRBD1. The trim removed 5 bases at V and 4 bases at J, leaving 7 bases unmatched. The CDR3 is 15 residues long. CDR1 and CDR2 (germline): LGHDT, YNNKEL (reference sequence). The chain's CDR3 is CASSFGTGNNQPQHF. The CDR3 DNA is TGTGCCAGCAGCTTCGGGACAGGAAATAATCAGCCCCAGCATTTT.

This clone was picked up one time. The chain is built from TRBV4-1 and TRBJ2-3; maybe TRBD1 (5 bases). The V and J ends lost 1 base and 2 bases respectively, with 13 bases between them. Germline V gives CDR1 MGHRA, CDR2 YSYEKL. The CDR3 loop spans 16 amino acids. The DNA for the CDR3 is TGCGCCAGCAGCCAAGTGGCTAGGGGAATCACAGATACGCAGTATTTT. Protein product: CASSQVARGITDTQYF.

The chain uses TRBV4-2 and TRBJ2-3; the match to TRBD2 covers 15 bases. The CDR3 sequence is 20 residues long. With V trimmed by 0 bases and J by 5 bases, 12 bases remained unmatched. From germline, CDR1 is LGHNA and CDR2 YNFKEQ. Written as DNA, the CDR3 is TGTGCCAGCAGCCAAGACCGGGGACTAGCGGGGGGTTTAGGTTTAGATACGCAGTATTTT. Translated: CASSQDRGLAGGLGLDTQYF.

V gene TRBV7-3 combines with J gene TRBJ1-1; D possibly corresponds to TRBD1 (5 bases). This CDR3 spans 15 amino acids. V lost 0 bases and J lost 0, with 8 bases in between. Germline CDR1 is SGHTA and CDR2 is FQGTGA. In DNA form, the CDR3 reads TGTGCCAGCAGCTTAACAGGGGCTATGAACACTGAAGCTTTCTTT. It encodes CASSLTGAMNTEAFF.

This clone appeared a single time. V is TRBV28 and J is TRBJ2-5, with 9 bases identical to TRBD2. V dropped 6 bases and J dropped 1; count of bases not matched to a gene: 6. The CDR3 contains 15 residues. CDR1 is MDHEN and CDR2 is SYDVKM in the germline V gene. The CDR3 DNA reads TGTGCCAGCAGGGGTAGCGGGGGCTTCCAAGAGACCCAGTACTTC. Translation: CASRGSGGFQETQYF.

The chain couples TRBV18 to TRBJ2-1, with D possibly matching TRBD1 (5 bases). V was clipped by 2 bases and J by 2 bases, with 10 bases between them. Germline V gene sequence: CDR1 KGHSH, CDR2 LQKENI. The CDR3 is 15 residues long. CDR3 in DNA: TGTGCCAGCTCACCAACCAGGGATACCTACAATGAGCAGTTCTTC. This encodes CASSPTRDTYNEQFF.

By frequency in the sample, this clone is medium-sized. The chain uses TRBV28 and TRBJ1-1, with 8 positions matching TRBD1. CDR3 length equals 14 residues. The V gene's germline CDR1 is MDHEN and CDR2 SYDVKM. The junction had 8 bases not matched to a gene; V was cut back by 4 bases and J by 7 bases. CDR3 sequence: CASSWTQGADEAFF. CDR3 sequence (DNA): TGTGCCAGCAGTTGGACCCAGGGGGCGGATGAAGCTTTCTTT. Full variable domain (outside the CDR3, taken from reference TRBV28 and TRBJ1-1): DVKVTQSSRYLVKRTGEKVFLECVQDMDHENMFWYRQDPGLGLRLIYFSYDVKMKEKGDIPEGYSVSREKKERFSLILESASTNQTSMYLCASSWTQGADEAFFGQGTRLTVV.